A single sample gave rise to the 25 T cell receptor beta chains below, sequenced in a study of blood T cell repertoires in COVID-19. Measured with immunoSEQ multiplex PCR; TCRdb has only the in-frame clones, and not every one. The data show 200,000 to 300,000 clones, about 80% seen once. The sample taken for sequencing was PBMCs or T cells enriched from blood (not recorded which). The receptor set was obtained from a woman aged 35 to 49 who had been exposed to COVID-19.

The chain has TRBV5-6 and TRBJ1-3; D might be TRBD1 (5 bases). Germline V lookup: CDR1 SGHDT, CDR2 YYEEEE. V was shortened by 5 bases and J by 0 bases, with 18 bases between the two germline ends. This CDR3 contains 17 residues. The CDR3 region is CASSPTGFGGSGNTIYF. CDR3 nucleotide sequence: TGTGCCAGCAGTCCCACCGGTTTCGGGGGCTCTGGAAACACCATATATTTT. The variable domain in full, with the rest retrieved from reference TRBV5-6 and TRBJ1-3, is DAGVTQSPTHLIKTRGQQVTLRCSPKSGHDTVSWYQQALGQGPQFIFQYYEEEERQRGNFPDRFSGHQFPNYSSELNVNALLLGDSALYLCASSPTGFGGSGNTIYFGEGSWLTVV.

The CDR3 sequence is CASSLASRDSYTGELFF. The CDR3 bases are TGTGCCAGCAGCTTGGCGAGTCGGGACAGCTACACCGGGGAGCTGTTTTTT. The genes are TRBV5-4 and TRBJ2-2; 7 nucleotides align to TRBD1. With 0 bases clipped from V and 3 bases from J, the junction kept 8 bases outside the gene matches. Germline CDR1 and CDR2: SGHNT and YYREEE (reference sequence). The CDR3 spans 17 residues.

The rearrangement joins TRBV7-3 to TRBJ2-5; D may be TRBD1 (5 bases). The V end was cut by 5 bases, the J end by 4 bases, with 20 bases between. The CDR3 is made up of 16 amino acids. The V gene's germline CDR1 is SGHTA and CDR2 FQGTGA. CDR3 sequence: CASSPFPVGRGETQYF. DNA of the CDR3: TGTGCCAGCAGCCCATTCCCCGTGGGGCGCGGAGAGACCCAGTACTTC.

The rearrangement links TRBV6-5 to TRBJ1-2; D possibly corresponds to TRBD1 (5 bases). The CDR3 length is 16 residues. Germline V CDR1 and CDR2: MNHEY, SVGAGI. V was shortened by 2 bases and J by 4 bases, with 17 bases between the two germline ends. The CDR3 bases are TGTGCCAGCAGTTACGGGTTTGCGGGGGAGGGCTATGGCTACACCTTC. It yields the protein CASSYGFAGEGYGYTF.

CDR3 bases: TGTGCCAGCAGTGAACGAGATGGCTACACCTTC. It yields the protein CASSERDGYTF. The chain has TRBV25-1 and TRBJ1-2; D is undetermined. Germline CDR1 and CDR2: MGHDK and SYGVNS. V was trimmed by 2 bases and J by 6 bases, leaving 4 bases between them. The CDR3 extends over 11 amino acids.

This chain links TRBV3-1 (or the pseudogene TRBV3-2) with TRBJ2-3; TRBD1 matches 8 bases. V was clipped by 3 bases and J by 2 bases; unmatched bases: 13. Germline assignment: CDR1 LGHDT and CDR2 YNNKEL (reference sequence). The CDR3 spans 18 residues. The CDR3 protein is CASSHSLDRVFDTDTQYF. The CDR3 DNA is TGTGCCAGCAGCCATTCTCTGGACAGGGTGTTTGACACAGATACGCAGTATTTT.

Judged by abundance, this clone is medium-sized (0.01 to 0.1%). This chain uses TRBV4-3 with TRBJ1-6; unclear D gene. The germline V gene encodes CDR1 LGHNA and CDR2 YSLEER. There are 17 residues in the CDR3. V was clipped by 0 bases and J by 0 bases, with 9 bases between them. The CDR3 region is CASSQDNRASYNSPLHF. CDR3 in DNA: TGCGCCAGCAGCCAAGATAACAGAGCCTCCTATAATTCACCCCTCCACTTT.

The V call is TRBV2, the J call TRBJ2-7, with TRBD1 identical over 11 bases. Germline V gives CDR1 SNHLY, CDR2 FYNNEI. With 10 bases clipped from V and 1 base from J, the junction kept 6 bases outside the gene matches. The CDR3 loop spans 14 amino acids. The CDR3 DNA reads as TGTGCCACCTTCCGGGACAGGGGGTCCTACGAGCAGTACTTC. It is translated as CATFRDRGSYEQYF.

This chain uses TRBV23-1 with TRBJ2-7, with D possibly matching TRBD2 (5 bases). TRBV23-1 is designated an ORF whose function remains uncertain. This CDR3 spans 9 amino acids. The CDR3 loop reads CASSGSRRV. DNA for the CDR3: TGCGCCAGCAGTGGATCCAGGAGGGTC.

V is TRBV6-2 or TRBV6-3 and J is TRBJ1-3; the match to TRBD1 covers 8 bases. Per the germline V gene, CDR1 is MNHEY and CDR2 is SVGEGT. V lost 6 bases, J lost 7 bases, and 8 bases stayed unmatched. This CDR3 contains 14 residues. The CDR3 is CASSTPGGWNTIYF. The CDR3 nucleotides read TGTGCCAGCAGCACGCCAGGGGGCTGGAACACCATATATTTT.

The chain joins TRBV28 to TRBJ2-2, with 8 bases aligning to TRBD1. Germline V gene lookup returns CDR1 MDHEN and CDR2 SYDVKM. The CDR3 has 16 residues. Trimming removed 1 base from V and 3 bases from J; junction bases left unmatched: 4. In nucleotides, the CDR3 is TGTGCCAGCAGTTTATACTACAGGGGGGACACCGGGGAGCTGTTTTTT. This encodes CASSLYYRGDTGELFF.

This rearrangement joins TRBV7-2 to TRBJ2-1; D ambiguous. Germline V gene sequence: CDR1 SGHTA, CDR2 FQGNSA. V was shortened by 3 bases and J by 15 bases, with 15 bases between the two germline ends. The CDR3 has 12 residues. The CDR3 spells CASSLVTAALFF. As DNA, the CDR3 is TGTGCCAGCAGCTTGGTCACAGCCGCGTTGTTCTTC.

This clone has more than one count but fewer than ten. The rearrangement links TRBV5-1 to TRBJ1-4; 9 nucleotides line up with TRBD1. V trimming: 5 bases; J trimming: 3 bases; junction bases outside the gene matches: 5. Germline CDR1 SGHRS, CDR2 YFSETQ. The CDR3 length is 15 residues. CDR3 sequence reads: CASRDRGHPNEKLFF. CDR3 DNA: TGCGCCAGCAGGGACAGGGGTCATCCTAATGAAAAACTGTTTTTT.

The chain couples TRBV6-4 to TRBJ2-7, with 8 bases matching TRBD2. CDR3 length: 13 amino acids. Germline-derived CDR1 and CDR2 are MRHNA and SNTAGT. The V segment lost 4 bases and the J segment 4 bases; nucleotides outside the gene matches: 3. The chain's CDR3 is CASSVRGGYEQYF. CDR3 in DNA: TGTGCCAGCAGTGTTCGGGGGGGTTACGAGCAGTACTTC.

This chain connects TRBV10-3 to TRBJ1-2, with unresolved D. This CDR3 contains 15 residues. V was cut by 0 bases and J by 6 bases, with 14 bases left in between. CDR1 is ENHRY and CDR2 is SYGVKD in the germline V gene. DNA of the CDR3: TGTGCCATCAGTGAGTCTGGAGGCGGAAGGAATGGCTACACCTTC. Protein: CAISESGGGRNGYTF.

The rearrangement links TRBV7-9 to TRBJ2-1, with TRBD2 identical over 12 bases. The germline CDR1 and CDR2 sequences are SEHNR and FQNEAQ (reference sequence). The CDR3 sequence is 15 residues long. J was trimmed by 8 bases and V by 2 bases; bases with no gene match: 4. In nucleotides, the CDR3 is TGTGCCAGCAGCTTACTAGCGGGGGGGCCTGATGAGCAGTTCTTC. Its protein product is CASSLLAGGPDEQFF. The entire variable domain, with the rest obtained from reference TRBV7-9 and TRBJ2-1, is as follows: DTGVSQNPRHKITKRGQNVTFRCDPISEHNRLYWYRQTLGQGPEFLTYFQNEAQLEKSRLLSDRFSAERPKGSFSTLEIQRTEQGDSAMYLCASSLLAGGPDEQFFGPGTRLTVL.

The J gene is TRBJ2-5, the V gene TRBV29-1, with 13 nucleotides matching TRBD2. V gave up 2 bases and J gave up 0 bases; unmatched junction bases: 6. This CDR3 has 17 amino acids. Looked up from germline, CDR1 is SQVTM and CDR2 is ANQGSEA. The CDR3 reads CSVEMGLAGKYQETQYF. For the CDR3, the DNA is TGCAGCGTTGAAATGGGACTAGCGGGGAAGTACCAAGAGACCCAGTACTTC.

The rearrangement links TRBV7-3 to TRBJ2-7; TRBD2 matches 9 bases. The ends lost 5 bases at V and 2 bases at J; junction bases unmatched: 7. CDR1 is SGHTA and CDR2 is FQGTGA in the germline V gene. CDR3 length: 15 amino acids. The CDR3 DNA reads TGTGCCAGCAGCCCCGCCGGCGGGGGGGCCTACGAGCAGTACTTC. Translation gives CASSPAGGGAYEQYF.

This chain links TRBV7-8 with TRBJ2-1, with unresolved D. CDR1 is SGHVS and CDR2 is FQNEAQ in the germline V gene. The CDR3 sequence is 14 residues long. The ends were cut back, 8 bases at V and 0 bases at J, with 11 bases in the middle. The CDR3 here is CASFASSSYNEQFF. Written as DNA, the CDR3 is TGTGCCAGCTTTGCGTCGAGCTCCTACAATGAGCAGTTCTTC.

This clone was detected only a few times. V and J are TRBV14 and TRBJ2-3; TRBD1 aligns across 8 bases. This CDR3 is 16 amino acids long. Unmatched junction bases numbered 10, after V lost 2 bases and J lost 6 bases. The germline CDR1 and CDR2 sequences are SGHDN and FVKESK. The DNA for the CDR3 is TGTGCCAGCAGCCAAACTCTAGGACAGGGAGGCGATACGCAGTATTTT. Amino acid sequence: CASSQTLGQGGDTQYF.

V is TRBV3-1 (or the pseudogene TRBV3-2) and J is TRBJ1-2; D call uncertain. The germline V gene has CDR1 LGHDT and CDR2 YNNKEL (reference sequence). There are 12 residues in the CDR3. Trimming shortened V by 0 bases and J by 8 bases, and 7 bases separated the two germline ends. The CDR3: CASSQEREGYTF. CDR3 DNA: TGTGCCAGCAGCCAAGAAAGGGAGGGCTACACCTTC.

This chain uses TRBV6-5 with TRBJ1-1; no firm D call. Germline V gene lookup returns CDR1 MNHEY and CDR2 SVGAGI. V was clipped by 6 bases and J by 2 bases, with 10 bases between them. CDR3 size: 13 residues. The CDR3 reads CASSPQINTEAFF. The CDR3 coding sequence is TGTGCCAGCAGCCCCCAGATCAACACTGAAGCTTTCTTT.

The chain couples TRBV6-1 to TRBJ1-4; D call uncertain. The V and J ends lost 4 bases and 0 bases respectively, with 21 bases between them. CDR3 length equals 19 residues. Per germline, CDR1 MNHNS and CDR2 SASEGT. CDR3 amino acids: CASSASRAGPHATNEKLFF. Written as DNA, the CDR3 is TGTGCCAGCAGTGCCTCCCGGGCGGGTCCTCATGCAACTAATGAAAAACTGTTTTTT.

The rearrangement joins TRBV7-6 to TRBJ2-7; possibly TRBD2 for D (6 bases). The length of the CDR3 is 15 residues. Germline V gene sequence: CDR1 SGHVS, CDR2 FNYEAQ. V was cut by 3 bases and J by 4 bases, with 16 bases left in between. The CDR3 sequence: CASSFSPGSSYEQYF. For the CDR3, the DNA is TGTGCCAGCAGCTTCAGTCCCGGGAGCTCATACGAGCAGTACTTC.

The chain uses TRBV29-1 and TRBJ1-2; D remains unclear. This CDR3 spans 12 amino acids. V was cut by 3 bases and J by 3 bases, with 8 bases left in between. Per the germline V gene, CDR1 is SQVTM and CDR2 is ANQGSEA. CDR3 loop: CSVDYLYYGYTF. CDR3 nucleotide sequence: TGCAGCGTTGACTACCTCTACTATGGCTACACCTTC.